This T cell receptor beta chain was recovered during a study of Tregs in tolerant kidney transplant recipients. Germline V CDR1 and CDR2: SGHAT, FQNNGV. The CDR3 has 12 residues. Trimming took off 4 bases at V and 10 bases at J, with 11 bases between the two ends. Data came from immunoSEQ multiplex PCR; TCRdb stores just in-frame clones and leaves some out. This table holds about 8,300 clones, approximately 30% found once. Comment on this clone: The antigen remains unidentified.

FACS sorting followed an approximately 6-day coculture of CFSE-labeled recipient PBMCs with irradiated graft donor PBMCs. Sequenced here: CD8+ T cells from blood cultured with allogeneic cells, sampled before the transplant. The J gene is TRBJ2-1, the V gene TRBV11-2, with D perhaps matching TRBD1 (6 bases). The receptor was derived from a human patient who received a combined kidney and bone marrow transplant. The CDR3: CASSSLTGEQFF. For the CDR3, the DNA is TGTGCCAGCAGCTCCTTGACAGGCGAGCAGTTCTTC.